This passage covers 3 T cell receptor beta chains from one sample sequenced in a study of blood T cell repertoires in COVID-19. Profiled with immunoSEQ multiplex PCR; TCRdb holds only in-frame clones, not every one. The table has about 440,000 clones, approximately 90% seen once. Sequencing input: peripheral blood. The receptors stem from a woman in her 30s with acute or convalescent COVID-19.

This chain connects TRBV5-1 to TRBJ1-2; no clear D gene. Germline CDR1 reads SGHRS; CDR2 reads YFSETQ. The V gene lost 0 bases and the J gene lost 7 bases, with 13 bases spanning the gap. CDR3 length: 14 amino acids. In DNA, the CDR3 is TGCGCCAGCAGCTTGGCCGGGGATATAGGTGGCTACACCTTC. This sequence encodes CASSLAGDIGGYTF.

The V gene is TRBV13, the J gene TRBJ2-1, with TRBD2 matching over 7 bases. CDR3 size: 17 residues. With 4 bases clipped from V and 1 base from J, the junction kept 10 bases outside the gene matches. Germline V CDR1 and CDR2: PRHDT, FYEKMQ (reference sequence). The CDR3 nucleotides read TGTGCCAGCAGCTCTGACGGGGGGTCGAGTTCCTACAATGAGCAGTTCTTC. This sequence encodes CASSSDGGSSSYNEQFF.

This clone was picked up one time. The chain recombines TRBV11-3 with TRBJ2-3, with 7 nucleotides matching TRBD1. The germline CDR1 and CDR2 sequences are SGHNT and YENEEA. This CDR3 has 13 residues. Losses at the gene ends were 5 bases for V and 11 bases for J; bases not matched to a gene: 10. This CDR3 reads CASSKTGSELQYF. The CDR3 coding sequence is TGTGCCAGCAGCAAGACAGGGTCCGAATTGCAGTATTTT.